A single sample is the source of the 22 T cell receptor beta chains below, sequenced in a study of response to subunit inactivated influenza vaccine. In TCRdb, the RT-PCR reads were re-called with MiXCR into one record per CDR3 protein. The sample contains under 850,000 distinct CDR3 sequences, approximately 18% of which appear only once. Sequencing used PBMCs from blood, obtained 4 to 6 days after vaccination. All receptors derive from a man over 45 who received an inactivated influenza vaccine.

V and J are TRBV9 and TRBJ2-7; D is uncertain. The length of the CDR3 is 14 residues. Looked up from germline, CDR1 is SGDLS and CDR2 is YYNGEE. V was trimmed by 3 bases and J by 2 bases, leaving 12 bases between them. CDR3 loop: CASSEHLAAYEQYF. The CDR3 bases are TGTGCCAGCAGCGAGCATTTGGCAGCCTACGAGCAGTACTTC.

V is TRBV5-6 and J is TRBJ2-1; 7 bases match TRBD1. Germline V CDR1 and CDR2: SGHDT, YYEEEE. The length of the CDR3 is 15 residues. V lost 0 bases, J lost 6 bases, and 6 bases stayed unmatched. The CDR3 reads CASSLGGQRINEQFF. The DNA for the CDR3 is TGTGCCAGCAGCTTGGGGGGACAGAGGATCAATGAGCAGTTCTTC. Full variable domain (remainder filled in from reference TRBV5-6 and TRBJ2-1): DAGVTQSPTHLIKTRGQQVTLRCSPKSGHDTVSWYQQALGQGPQFIFQYYEEEERQRGNFPDRFSGHQFPNYSSELNVNALLLGDSALYLCASSLGGQRINEQFFGPGTRLTVL.

The chain carries TRBV12-3 or TRBV12-4 and TRBJ2-6, with 9 bases matching TRBD1. This CDR3 is 17 amino acids long. Trimming cost V 5 bases and J 2 bases; bases outside gene matches: 7. The CDR3 loop is CASSPGTGITGANVLTF. CDR3 DNA: TGTGCCAGCAGTCCCGGGACAGGGATCACTGGGGCCAACGTCCTGACTTTC.

The CDR3, as DNA: TGTGCCAGCAGTTTACCCCGGACAGGGAGGCCTGGGGCCAACGTCCTGACTTTC. Protein product: CASSLPRTGRPGANVLTF. The rearrangement joins TRBV28 to TRBJ2-6, with 8 bases aligning to TRBD1. V lost 2 bases and J lost 2; bases outside the gene matches: 8. Germline-derived CDR1 and CDR2 are MDHEN and SYDVKM. The CDR3 has 18 residues. The full variable domain, completed using reference TRBV28 and TRBJ2-6, is DVKVTQSSRYLVKRTGEKVFLECVQDMDHENMFWYRQDPGLGLRLIYFSYDVKMKEKGDIPEGYSVSREKKERFSLILESASTNQTSMYLCASSLPRTGRPGANVLTFGAGSRLTVL.

The rearrangement joins TRBV2 to TRBJ1-2; tentative D call: TRBD1 (5 bases). The V gene lost 7 bases and the J gene lost 8 bases, with 26 bases spanning the gap. The CDR3 covers 16 residues. Germline V lookup: CDR1 SNHLY, CDR2 FYNNEI. The CDR3, as DNA: TGTGCCAGCAAGGTCGGGACTCTCTCCGTCGGGAACGGCTACACCTTC. It yields the protein CASKVGTLSVGNGYTF.

This clonotype has a handful of counts. This chain joins TRBV9 and TRBJ1-1, with 8 bases matching TRBD1. There are 14 residues in the CDR3. The junction had 1 base not matched to a gene; V was cut back by 3 bases and J by 0 bases. CDR1 is SGDLS, CDR2 YYNGEE, per germline. The CDR3 loop is CASSADRVNTEAFF. The CDR3 DNA reads TGTGCCAGCAGCGCGGACAGGGTGAACACTGAAGCTTTCTTT.

The genes are TRBV20-1 and TRBJ2-3, with TRBD2 matching over 13 bases. The germline CDR1 and CDR2 sequences are DFQATT and SNEGSKA (reference sequence). V was clipped by 6 bases and J by 4 bases; unmatched bases: 4. CDR3 length equals 14 residues. The CDR3 protein is CSALGLAGADTQYF. The CDR3 DNA follows: TGCAGTGCACTCGGACTAGCGGGAGCAGATACGCAGTATTTT.

The gene calls are TRBV10-2 and TRBJ2-5, with D unresolved. Trimming pared 7 bases from V and 2 bases from J, leaving 14 bases between. The CDR3 sequence is 14 residues long. The germline V gene encodes CDR1 WSHSY and CDR2 SAAADI. This chain's CDR3 is CASKAPGVQETQYF. The CDR3 DNA follows: TGCGCCAGCAAGGCCCCCGGAGTACAAGAGACCCAGTACTTC.

In this sample, this clonotype turned up a few times. CDR3 in amino acids: CASSGRGSRVKSSYEQYF. The CDR3, as DNA: TGTGCCAGCAGCGGACGGGGCTCCCGTGTTAAGTCCTCCTACGAGCAGTACTTC. The chain combines TRBV6-1 with TRBJ2-7; D possibly matches TRBD1 or TRBD2 (5 bases each). This CDR3 has 18 amino acids. Germline V gene sequence: CDR1 MNHNS, CDR2 SASEGT. The V gene lost 6 bases and the J gene lost 0 bases, with 24 bases spanning the gap.

The rearrangement links TRBV5-1 to TRBJ1-2, with D uncertain. The V gene's germline CDR1 is SGHRS and CDR2 YFSETQ. This CDR3 has 15 residues. Trimming took off 5 bases at V and 6 bases at J, with 20 bases between the two ends. CDR3 in DNA: TGCGCCAGCAGTCGGGAAGAACAGTCTTGGCATGGCTACACCTTC. Translating gives CASSREEQSWHGYTF.

This chain connects TRBV28 to TRBJ2-1, with TRBD1 identical over 11 bases. CDR1 and CDR2 (germline): MDHEN, SYDVKM. J lost 5 bases, V lost 8 bases, and 11 bases had no gene match. This CDR3 has 16 amino acids. The CDR3 loop reads CASASLGQGDNNEQFF. CDR3 bases: TGTGCCAGCGCCTCCTTGGGACAGGGGGACAACAATGAGCAGTTCTTC.

A few counts support this clonotype. V is TRBV7-9 and J is TRBJ1-2; maybe TRBD1 (5 bases). CDR1 and CDR2 (germline): SEHNR, FQNEAQ (reference sequence). This CDR3 has 15 residues. The V and J ends lost 5 bases and 8 bases respectively, with 21 bases between them. The CDR3 coding sequence is TGTGCCAGCAGCCAAGGTCTAGGGGTTCGGAGCGGCTACACCTTC. Protein: CASSQGLGVRSGYTF.

The chain joins TRBV6-5 to TRBJ1-2; 9 bases agree with TRBD1. CDR1 MNHEY and CDR2 SVGAGI come from the germline V gene. This CDR3 has 16 amino acids. V was clipped by 4 bases and J by 3 bases; unmatched bases: 9. The CDR3 region is CASSWRGTGPHYGYTF. The DNA of the CDR3 is TGTGCCAGCAGTTGGCGCGGGACAGGGCCTCACTATGGCTACACCTTC.

V is TRBV7-2 and J is TRBJ2-3; tentatively, D is TRBD2 (5 bases). Trimming pared 2 bases from V and 2 bases from J, leaving 11 bases between. The CDR3 is made up of 15 amino acids. Germline values: CDR1 SGHTA, CDR2 FQGNSA. The CDR3 DNA is TGTGCCAGCAGCTTACGGTCTAGCATCACAGATACGCAGTATTTT. It translates to CASSLRSSITDTQYF.

This clonotype was picked up many times. The genes are TRBV12-3 or TRBV12-4 and TRBJ2-7; the D gene is possibly TRBD1 (5 bases). The CDR3 is made up of 14 amino acids. V was pared by 6 bases and J by 0 bases, with 12 bases between. The CDR3 protein is CASSQGLSSYEQYF. The CDR3 region has the DNA TGTGCCAGCAGCCAGGGCTTGAGCTCCTACGAGCAGTACTTC.

This clonotype was picked up many times. The chain links TRBV20-1 to TRBJ2-2, with D possibly TRBD1 on 5 matching bases. Trimming cost V 6 bases and J 7 bases, with 12 bases left between them. From germline, CDR1 is DFQATT and CDR2 SNEGSKA (reference sequence). This CDR3 is 12 amino acids long. The CDR3: CSASTVFGELFF. The CDR3 coding sequence is TGCAGTGCGTCGACAGTGTTCGGGGAGCTGTTTTTT.

This clonotype has ten or more counts. The genes are TRBV29-1 and TRBJ2-3, with a possible D match to TRBD2 (6 bases). The CDR3 contains 12 residues. Germline V CDR1 and CDR2: SQVTM, ANQGSEA. The CDR3 here is CSVGGGTDTQYF. The CDR3 DNA reads TGCAGTGTGGGCGGGGGCACAGATACGCAGTATTTT.

This clonotype showed up just a few times. This chain links TRBV7-2 with TRBJ2-5; 11 nucleotides agree with TRBD2. CDR1 SGHTA and CDR2 FQGNSA come from the germline V gene. J was trimmed by 6 bases and V by 2 bases; bases with no gene match: 5. The CDR3 has 15 amino acids. CDR3 residues: CASSLSSGRMKTQYF. CDR3 nucleotides: TGTGCCAGCAGCTTATCTAGCGGGAGGATGAAGACCCAGTACTTC.

This clonotype came up once. The chain joins TRBV6-1 to TRBJ2-7, with D possibly called TRBD1 or TRBD2 (5 bases each). The CDR3 is 15 residues long. The V gene lost 6 bases and the J gene lost 3 bases, with 18 bases spanning the gap. In germline, CDR1 is MNHNS, CDR2 SASEGT. This CDR3 is CASRQTGGYHYEQYF. CDR3 bases: TGTGCCAGCAGACAAACAGGAGGATATCACTACGAGCAGTACTTC.

The V gene is TRBV12-3 or TRBV12-4, the J gene TRBJ2-1; D is perhaps TRBD1 (6 bases). V lost 6 bases, J lost 15 bases, and 24 bases lay in between. The CDR3 consists of 14 residues. The chain's CDR3 is CASSKVRQASPRFF. CDR3 DNA sequence: TGTGCCAGCAGCAAAGTTCGACAGGCCTCGCCGCGGTTCTTC.

The CDR3 region has the DNA TGTGCCAGCAGCTTAGTCGGGGGGGTAGGAACAGATACGCAGTATTTT. Its translation is CASSLVGGVGTDTQYF. This chain uses TRBV11-2 with TRBJ2-3; 8 bases match TRBD2. The CDR3 covers 16 residues. Losses at the gene ends were 1 base for V and 3 bases for J; bases not matched to a gene: 6. CDR1 SGHAT and CDR2 FQNNGV come from the germline V gene.

On this clonotype: A clone one base away is much larger, so this may be a read error. The rearrangement uses TRBV9 and TRBJ2-1, with 8 bases matching TRBD2. CDR3 length: 16 amino acids. Germline CDR1 SGDLS, CDR2 YYNGEE. The CDR3 nucleotides read TGTGACAGCAGCCCTTTGGGACTAGGTCTCTACAATGAGCAGTTCTTC. It yields the protein CDSSPLGLGLYNEQFF.